The T cell receptor beta chain under discussion was sequenced for a study of memory CD8 T cells in hepatitis C reinfection. For the study at large: After reinfection, a couple of primary-infection resolvers became chronically infected. Late or post reinfection samples were taken 12 to 24 weeks after detection. Findings and caveats of the study: Five donors were too few for definitive public clonotype conclusions.

Profiling relied on immunoSEQ multiplex PCR, and the TCRdb table lists in-frame clones only, not all of them. The sample consists of some 44,000 clones, 89% of them appearing once. About this clone: Antigen specificity is unknown.

The CDR3 has 18 amino acids. J lost 2 bases, V lost 5 bases, and 9 bases had no gene match. Germline V CDR1 and CDR2: SGHAT, FQNNGV. Described time point: late/post reinfection, 12 to 24 weeks after detection. The sorted cells went straight to TCR sequencing with no prior in vitro expansion. Total naive CD8 T cells were sorted as viable CD3+ CD8+ CD45RO- cells from a couple of donors. The source is a man aged 18 to 29 with hepatitis C virus infection. This rearrangement joins TRBV11-2 to TRBJ2-1, with 13 bases that match TRBD2. Sequenced material: naive CD8+ T cells sorted from blood. As DNA, the CDR3 is TGTGCCAGCAGCGCCTGGACTAGCGGGGGTCTTCCCTACAATGAGCAGTTCTTC. Translation: CASSAWTSGGLPYNEQFF.